One TCR beta chain is described in this entry. The data were taken from a study of blood T cell repertoires in COVID-19. Study-level background: PBMCs, B-cell-depleted T cells, or T cells were the source of the cDNA or gDNA that made up the material.

V shed 2 bases, J shed 3 bases, and the junction held 6 bases outside the gene matches. Per the germline V gene, CDR1 is SNHLY and CDR2 is FYNNEI. This CDR3 contains 16 residues. Original analysis: By means of reference gene primer amplification, nucleated cell counts were estimated. Using immunoSEQ multiplex PCR, the repertoire was profiled, and TCRdb retains in-frame clones only, with some absent. That table furnishes V, J and clone size, whereas the DNA furnished D and trimming. The sample lists 150,000 to 200,000 clones, 87% occurring once. The clonotype comes from a man between 60 and 75 years old with active or convalescent COVID-19. The specimen was peripheral blood. The V call is TRBV2, the J call TRBJ2-3; 9 bases line up with TRBD2. CDR3 residues: CASSEKGGGGTDTQYF. The CDR3 DNA reads as TGTGCCAGCAGTGAAAAGGGCGGGGGGGGTACAGATACGCAGTATTTT.